These T cell receptor beta chains were read from a single sample in a study of beta chain features in type 1 diabetes. The protocol was immunoSEQ multiplex PCR, while the TCRdb copy is restricted to in-frame clones and leaves out a portion. The sample includes under 950,000 clones, 15% to 20% seen only once; the top ten take 0.02% to 0.03%. The specimen sequenced was naive CD4+ T cells from blood. The receptor source for this set is a woman between 18 and 29 years old in good health. The conserved cysteine and the conserved F or W are not part of the CDR3 here.

j_call | v_call | cdr3_aa
TRBJ2-7 | TRBV5-6 | ASSRPDSYEQY
TRBJ2-5 | TRBV7-2 | ASSLVASVASYQETQY
TRBJ1-2 | TRBV6-6 | ASRATDRAANYGYT
TRBJ1-2 | TRBV11-2 | ASSQNSGSSNYGYT
TRBJ2-7 | TRBV7-2 | ASSHYHEQY
TRBJ2-7 | TRBV7-9 | ASSLGQGFDEQY
TRBJ1-2 | TRBV28 | ASSLNTYGYT
TRBJ1-6 | TRBV7-2 | ASSSGQGRSPLH
TRBJ2-5 | TRBV19 | ASSSTRPQETQY
TRBJ2-7 | TRBV19 | ASSIAGTTIYEQY
TRBJ2-1 | TRBV27 | ASSLSRTMSVEQF
TRBJ2-3 | TRBV7-9 | ASSFSQGAADTQY
TRBJ2-1 | TRBV9 | ASSAAHHNEQF
TRBJ2-2 | TRBV2 | ASSLHSGSSTGELF
TRBJ2-7 | TRBV28 | ASSLSDRPSPYEQY
TRBJ2-5 | TRBV5-1 | ASGRGTGGEETQY
TRBJ1-1 | TRBV18 | ASSPGHPNTEAF
TRBJ2-2 | TRBV5-1 | ASSLTGRDTGELF
TRBJ2-1 | TRBV4-1 | ASSPRGTSGSWSYNEQF
TRBJ2-3 | TRBV11-2 | ASSSAGVRADTQY
TRBJ1-2 | TRBV28 | ASSLTPTAAYGYT
TRBJ2-3 | TRBV5-1 | ASSLEGKSDTQY
TRBJ2-5 | TRBV5-1 | ASSLRVPETQY
TRBJ2-5 | TRBV29-1 | SVETGSETQY
TRBJ2-1 | TRBV28 | ASSLPGTRPSNEQF